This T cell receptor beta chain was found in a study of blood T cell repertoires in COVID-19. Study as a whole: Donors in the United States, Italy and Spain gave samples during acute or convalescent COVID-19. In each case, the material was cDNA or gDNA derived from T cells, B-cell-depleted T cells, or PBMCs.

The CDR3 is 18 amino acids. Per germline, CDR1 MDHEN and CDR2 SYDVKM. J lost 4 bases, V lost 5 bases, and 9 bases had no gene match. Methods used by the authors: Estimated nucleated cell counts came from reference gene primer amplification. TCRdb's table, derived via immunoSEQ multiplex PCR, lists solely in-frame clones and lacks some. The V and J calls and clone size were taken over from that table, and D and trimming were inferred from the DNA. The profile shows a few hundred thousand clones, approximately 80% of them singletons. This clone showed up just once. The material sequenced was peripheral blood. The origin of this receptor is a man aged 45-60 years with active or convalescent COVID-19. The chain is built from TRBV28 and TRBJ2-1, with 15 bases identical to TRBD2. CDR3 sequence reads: CASSPIGTSGGRYNEQFF. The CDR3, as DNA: TGTGCCAGCAGTCCTATTGGGACTAGCGGGGGGAGGTACAATGAGCAGTTCTTC.